Listed here is a single T cell receptor beta chain. The study recruited healthy Caucasian donors from Russia who were aged about 6 to 90. For every donor, a draw yielded ten milliliters of peripheral blood. The sample comes from a study of blood T cells in healthy people across ages. CDR1 and CDR2 from the germline V gene are SGHVS and FQNEAQ. There are 15 residues in the CDR3. The V segment lost 3 bases and the J segment 2 bases; nucleotides outside the gene matches: 6. PCR was performed a second time for about 7 to 11 cycles using a sample-barcoded 5' primer and a J-beta primer mix. Each CDR3 protein gets one entry after TCRdb re-called the 5' RACE reads with MiXCR. The sample yields over 1,200,000 distinct CDR3 sequences, around 59% seen once.

The rearrangement uses TRBV7-8 and TRBJ2-7, with 8 bases fitting TRBD1. The receptor's source is a man in his late teens or twenties in good health. The sequenced sample was blood. The CDR3 nucleotides read TGTGCCAGCAGCTTTATAGGACAGGGCCCCTACGAGCAGTACTTC. Translating it yields CASSFIGQGPYEQYF.